A selection of T cell receptor beta chains follows, all from one sample in a study of T cells in Graves' hyperthyroidism and ophthalmopathy. Via MiXCR, TCRdb re-called the multiplex PCR reads, giving one row per CDR3 protein. The profile shows some 770,000 distinct CDR3 sequences, less than 20% of them singletons. The sample taken for sequencing was blood. The receptors here all came from a young man with Graves' hyperthyroidism. Both conserved end residues are part of each CDR3. D genes are given only for firm matches. A clone size is listed for some rows: how often the clone was seen (once, few, many), or a class if it is expanded.

TRBJ2-5	TRBD1	TRBV2	.	CASRADRGHRETQYF	TGTGCCAGCAGAGCGGACAGGGGGCATAGGGAGACCCAGTACTTC
TRBJ1-4	.	TRBV12-3/TRBV12-4	few	CASTRGQILNEKLFF	TGTGCCAGCACCCGTGGACAGATACTTAATGAAAAACTGTTTTTT
TRBJ1-5	.	TRBV27	many	CASSADSLRQPQHF	TGTGCCAGCAGTGCGGACTCCCTAAGACAGCCCCAGCATTTT
TRBJ2-6	.	TRBV12-3/TRBV12-4	many	CASSQGTPGANVLTF	TGTGCCAGCAGCCAGGGGACTCCCGGGGCCAACGTCCTGACTTTC
TRBJ1-5	.	TRBV6-1	.	CASSETPSGFSNQPQHF	TGTGCCAGCAGTGAAACCCCCTCGGGGTTTAGCAATCAGCCCCAGCATTTT
TRBJ1-1	.	TRBV18	many	CASSPQKTAGAFF	TGTGCCAGCTCACCACAGAAAACGGCGGGAGCTTTCTTT
TRBJ2-2	TRBD1	TRBV4-1	.	CASSSPGQKNTGELFF	TGCGCCAGCAGTTCTCCGGGACAGAAGAACACCGGGGAGCTGTTTTTT
TRBJ1-4	.	TRBV6-1	.	CASSPGEAGNEKLFF	TGTGCCAGCAGCCCCGGGGAGGCGGGTAATGAAAAACTGTTTTTT
TRBJ2-7	TRBD1	TRBV6-1	many	CASSPRTGGRYEQYF	TGTGCCAGCAGTCCCCGGACAGGGGGGAGATACGAGCAGTACTTC
TRBJ2-3	.	TRBV7-2	many	CASSLGAWDTQYF	TGTGCCAGCAGCTTAGGGGCATGGGATACGCAGTATTTT
TRBJ1-2	.	TRBV18	few	CASSPAVAPPTENYGYTF	TGTGCCAGCTCACCGGCGGTTGCCCCCCCGACAGAAAACTATGGCTACACCTTC
TRBJ2-7	TRBD2	TRBV11-2	many	CASSQLGVAGVYEQYF	TGTGCCAGCAGCCAACTTGGAGTAGCGGGAGTTTACGAGCAGTACTTC
TRBJ2-5	.	TRBV12-3/TRBV12-4	.	CASSRSFSKTQYF	TGTGCCAGCAGCCGTTCTTTCTCAAAGACCCAGTACTTC
TRBJ1-1	.	TRBV5-5	.	CASSLEVSTEAFF	TGTGCCAGCAGCTTGGAAGTGAGCACTGAAGCTTTCTTT
TRBJ2-7	.	TRBV28	many	CASSFVTGVPYSYEQYF	TGTGCCAGCAGTTTTGTAACAGGTGTCCCTTACTCCTACGAGCAGTACTTC
TRBJ2-7	.	TRBV20-1	many	CSASVGLGWQYF	TGCAGTGCCAGCGTGGGACTTGGTTGGCAGTACTTC
TRBJ2-7	TRBD1	TRBV18	.	CASSPSLRTGGYEQYF	TGTGCCAGCTCACCAAGTCTGAGGACAGGGGGGTACGAGCAGTACTTC
TRBJ1-4	.	TRBV6-2/TRBV6-3	few	CASSYDGGEKLFF	TGTGCCAGCAGTTACGACGGAGGTGAAAAACTGTTTTTT
TRBJ2-2	.	TRBV7-3	few	CASSLTSFVAGTGELFF	TGTGCCAGCAGCTTAACGTCTTTCGTCGCGGGGACCGGGGAGCTGTTTTTT
TRBJ2-1	.	TRBV20-1	few	CSARDPGERGNEQFF	TGCAGTGCTAGAGATCCGGGGGAGAGGGGCAATGAGCAGTTCTTC
TRBJ1-2	TRBD1	TRBV5-6	many	CASSQTGTGEYYTF	TGTGCCAGCAGCCAAACCGGGACAGGGGAGTACTACACCTTC
TRBJ2-1	TRBD1	TRBV7-8	many	CASIKGAGAYNEQFF	TGTGCCAGCATAAAGGGGGCCGGGGCCTACAATGAGCAGTTCTTC
TRBJ1-1	.	TRBV18	few	CASLMSVNTEAFF	TGTGCCAGCCTGATGTCTGTGAACACTGAAGCTTTCTTT
TRBJ2-7	.	TRBV12-3/TRBV12-4	.	CASSLTRNYEQYF	TGTGCCAGCAGTTTAACCAGAAATTACGAGCAGTACTTC
TRBJ2-3	.	TRBV12-3/TRBV12-4	many	CASSIQVSTDTQYF	TGTGCCAGCAGTATTCAGGTTAGCACAGATACGCAGTATTTT
TRBJ2-7	.	TRBV6-2/TRBV6-3	many	CASSYGDMSSYEQYF	TGTGCCAGCAGTTACGGGGACATGAGCTCCTACGAGCAGTACTTC
TRBJ2-7	TRBD1	TRBV9	.	CASSHNAGTGVYEQYF	TGTGCCAGCAGCCATAATGCCGGGACAGGGGTTTATGAGCAGTACTTC
TRBJ2-7	TRBD2	TRBV6-2/TRBV6-3	few	CASSRGQRGYEQYF	TGTGCCAGTTCCCGAGGCCAGCGGGGCTACGAGCAGTACTTC
TRBJ1-2	.	TRBV29-1	few	CSVDKYKYSDYGYTF	TGCAGCGTTGATAAGTATAAGTACAGCGACTATGGCTACACCTTC
TRBJ2-6	.	TRBV7-6	few	CASSPHSLGTGANVLTF	TGTGCCAGCAGCCCACACTCTTTAGGGACCGGGGCCAACGTCCTGACTTTC
TRBJ2-7	.	TRBV28	many	CASSLFRAPYEQYF	TGTGCCAGCAGTTTATTCCGGGCCCCCTACGAGCAGTACTTC
TRBJ2-1	.	TRBV28	many	CASSGLQGVGSDEQFF	TGTGCCAGCAGTGGCTTACAGGGAGTTGGATCGGATGAGCAGTTCTTC
TRBJ2-5	TRBD1	TRBV20-1	many	CSAKGQGYQETQYF	TGCAGTGCAAAGGGACAGGGGTACCAAGAGACCCAGTACTTC
TRBJ1-3	TRBD1	TRBV6-9	.	CASSSTFGQGYFGNTIYF	TGTGCCAGCAGTTCGACTTTCGGACAGGGTTACTTTGGAAACACCATATATTTT
TRBJ2-3	TRBD2	TRBV28	few	CASSRGLAGGPVADTQYF	TGTGCCAGCAGCCGGGGACTAGCGGGAGGGCCTGTCGCAGATACGCAGTATTTT
TRBJ2-3	.	TRBV6-1	few	CASSLLLSSTDTQYF	TGTGCCAGCAGCCTGCTCCTTAGCAGCACAGATACGCAGTATTTT
TRBJ2-7	.	TRBV28	.	CASSLWAAYSYEQYF	TGTGCCAGCAGTTTATGGGCAGCCTACTCCTACGAGCAGTACTTC
TRBJ2-5	.	TRBV20-1	many	CSAWDTRHLSQETQYF	TGCAGTGCTTGGGACACCCGACACCTAAGCCAAGAGACCCAGTACTTC
TRBJ1-1	.	TRBV7-3	many	CASSQDPRAEAFF	TGTGCCAGCAGCCAGGACCCTAGGGCTGAAGCTTTCTTT
TRBJ2-7	TRBD2	TRBV3-1	many	CASSYTSGNEQYF	TGTGCCAGCAGCTATACTAGCGGGAACGAGCAGTACTTC
TRBJ2-7	.	TRBV20-1	many	CSASSAGDYEQYF	TGCAGTGCTAGTAGCGCAGGGGACTACGAGCAGTACTTC
TRBJ1-5	.	TRBV5-1	few	CASSLGEGHQPQHF	TGCGCCAGCAGCTTGGGTGAGGGGCATCAGCCCCAGCATTTT
TRBJ2-5	.	TRBV20-1	.	CSARENGETQYF	TGCAGTGCTAGAGAAAATGGGGAGACCCAGTACTTC
TRBJ2-1	TRBD2	TRBV7-9	.	CASSFALAVQTREFF	TGTGCCAGCAGCTTCGCCCTAGCGGTCCAGACCCGCGAGTTCTTC
TRBJ2-2	.	TRBV12-3/TRBV12-4	many	CASTRTGNGELFF	TGTGCCAGCACCCGAACAGGGAACGGGGAGCTGTTTTTT